This entry concerns a single T cell receptor beta chain. The specificity of this receptor is unknown. No base-level quality is on record; no much larger clone is a single base apart. Library creation used 5' RACE. Reads for this sample came from a NextSeq 500. To correct for sequencing error and PCR bias, the TCR library protocol tagged individual cDNA molecules with unique molecular identifiers. Both TCR alpha and beta chains were sequenced, and tight co-correlation was observed between alpha and beta sequence abundances in each sample. The authors' pipeline ran thus. Decombinator V4 was used to perform V gene, J gene and CDR3 annotation of TCR sequences. Expanded TCRs were defined as changing significantly between any two time points under a Poisson model with p below 0.0001. TCR abundances were normalised to the total number of TCRs sequenced per sample and expressed as counts per million. TRAV1-2 paired with TRAJ12, TRAJ20 or TRAJ33 defined MAIT TCRs, while TRAV10 paired with TRAJ18 defined iNKT TCRs. VDJdb, accessed 1 November 2021, was searched for CMV, EBV and SARS-CoV-2 annotated TCRs, with TCRs annotated for multiple antigens excluded. TCRdb trimmed the raw reads at Q25, called clones with MiXCR and kept productive beta chains. Identical CDR3 proteins give one entry, which carries the most common genes and DNA. The V and J calls and clone size come from TCRdb's table, not from the authors' own analysis. This sample gives approximately 30,000 distinct CDR3 sequences in total; over 6.5% of them show up just once. The top ten constitute about 40% of the sample.

This sample was included in a study of early T cells in non-severe SARS-CoV-2 infection (dated by TCRdb to about 2021). General notes on the study: Because TCR sequencing was done on bulk RNA from unsorted whole blood, the alpha and beta chains could not be paired.

Study-wide conclusions, independent of this receptor: Matching against VDJdb was skewed toward anti-spike CD8 responses, likely underestimated virus-specific expansions, and missed private and CD4 specificities.

Including the terminal cysteine and phenylalanine, the CDR3 comprises 12 residues. Only the CDR3 part of the read is kept: 36 bases, read in frame from the first base. V loses 7 bases, J loses 6 bases, and the germline ends lie 9 bases apart. The germline V gene (reference sequence) sets CDR1 to MNHEY and CDR2 to SMNVEV. The study was a case-control design nested within a healthcare worker cohort in London, UK, with weekly nasopharyngeal swab PCR tests and blood sampling. Healthcare workers were recruited during the week of the UK lockdown, between 23 and 31 March 2020, and followed weekly for up to about 16 weeks.

The chain was built from TRBV27 and TRBJ2-2; confidence is insufficient to name the D gene. The sequence derives from an adult who was a healthcare worker with PCR-confirmed SARS-CoV-2 infection or an uninfected control (not recorded which). The material sequenced was whole blood. The CDR3 corresponds to CASNSLAGELFF. The nucleotides are TGTGCCAGCAACAGTTTGGCCGGGGAGCTGTTTTTT.